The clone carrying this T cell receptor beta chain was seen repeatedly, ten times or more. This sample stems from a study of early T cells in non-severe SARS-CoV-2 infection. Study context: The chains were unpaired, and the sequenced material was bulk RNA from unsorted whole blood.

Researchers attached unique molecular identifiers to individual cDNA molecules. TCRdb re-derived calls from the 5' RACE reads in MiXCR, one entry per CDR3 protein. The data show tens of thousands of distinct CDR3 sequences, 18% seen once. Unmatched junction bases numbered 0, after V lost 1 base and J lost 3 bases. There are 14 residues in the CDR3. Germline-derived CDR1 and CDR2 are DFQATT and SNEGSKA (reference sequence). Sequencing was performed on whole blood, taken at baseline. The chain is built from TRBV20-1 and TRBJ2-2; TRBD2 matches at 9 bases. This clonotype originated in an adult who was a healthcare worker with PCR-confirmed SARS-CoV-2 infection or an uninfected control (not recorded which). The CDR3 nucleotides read TGCAGTGCTAGAGGGACTAGCGACACCGGGGAGCTGTTTTTT. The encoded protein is CSARGTSDTGELFF.